These T cell receptor beta chains were read from a single sample in a study of CD8+ T cells in alopecia areata. Here immunoSEQ multiplex PCR was the method, and the copy in TCRdb shows in-frame clones only, minus some. Here the sample spans 87,000 or so clones, just over 70% being singletons. The sample in question was CD8+ T cells sorted from blood, obtained at week 44, from a patient treated with tofacitinib. All receptors derive from a human donor with alopecia areata. CDR3s include the opening cysteine and the closing phenylalanine or tryptophan. The D gene is left open where the match is weak. For some rows the clone size is stated as once, few or many, or as a class when expanded; others skip it.

size: .; V: TRBV10-2; J: TRBJ1-2; D: .; CDR3: CASSDSLSNYGYTF; DNA: TGCGCCAGCAGTGACAGTTTGTCTAACTATGGCTACACCTTC
size: .; V: TRBV11-2; J: TRBJ2-3; D: .; CDR3: CASSHGPNTQYF; DNA: TGTGCCAGCAGTCACGGACCGAATACGCAGTATTTT
size: once; V: TRBV5-1; J: TRBJ1-5; D: .; CDR3: CASSYDRKINWEGNQPQHF; DNA: TGCGCCAGCAGCTACGACAGGAAAATCAATTGGGAGGGCAATCAGCCCCAGCATTTT
size: once; V: TRBV14; J: TRBJ1-1; D: .; CDR3: CASSQRALRDTEAFF; DNA: TGTGCCAGCAGCCAGAGGGCCCTGAGGGACACTGAAGCTTTCTTT
size: once; V: TRBV7-2; J: TRBJ2-1; D: .; CDR3: CASSLLRGSYNEQFF; DNA: TGTGCCAGCAGCTTGTTGAGGGGTTCCTACAATGAGCAGTTCTTC
size: .; V: TRBV30; J: TRBJ1-1; D: .; CDR3: CAWSVMANTEAFF; DNA: TGTGCCTGGAGTGTAATGGCGAACACTGAAGCTTTCTTT
size: .; V: TRBV5-1; J: TRBJ2-7; D: TRBD1; CDR3: CASSLEGGSGYEQYF; DNA: TGCGCCAGCAGCTTGGAAGGGGGCAGTGGGTACGAGCAGTACTTC
size: .; V: TRBV29-1; J: TRBJ2-2; D: .; CDR3: CSVLRNTGELFF; DNA: TGCAGCGTTTTGCGGAACACCGGGGAGCTGTTTTTT
size: few; V: TRBV23-1; J: TRBJ1-1; D: .; CDR3: CASSQSRRRNTEAFF; DNA: TGCGCCAGCAGTCAATCCCGTCGAAGGAACACTGAAGCTTTCTTT
size: .; V: TRBV7-9; J: TRBJ2-1; D: .; CDR3: CASSPTGNNEQFF; DNA: TGTGCCAGCAGCCCGACCGGCAACAATGAGCAGTTCTTC
size: few; V: TRBV7-8; J: TRBJ1-1; D: TRBD1; CDR3: CASSSGQALRSDTEAFF; DNA: TGTGCCAGCAGCTCCGGACAGGCTCTCAGGTCTGACACTGAAGCTTTCTTT
size: .; V: TRBV7-2; J: TRBJ2-2; D: TRBD2; CDR3: CASSSPGGVNTGELFF; DNA: TGTGCCAGCAGCTCCCCCGGGGGGGTGAACACCGGGGAGCTGTTTTTT
size: few; V: TRBV4-1; J: TRBJ2-4; D: .; CDR3: CASSQDKQSLAKNIQYF; DNA: TGCGCCAGCAGCCAAGATAAGCAGTCATTAGCCAAAAACATTCAGTACTTC
size: .; V: TRBV7-2; J: TRBJ2-1; D: TRBD1; CDR3: CASSLAPPGQAWEEQFF; DNA: TGTGCCAGCAGCTTAGCGCCCCCGGGACAGGCATGGGAGGAGCAGTTCTTC
size: .; V: TRBV6-5; J: TRBJ1-5; D: TRBD1; CDR3: CASSSDRAGNQPQHF; DNA: TGTGCCAGCAGCTCGGACAGGGCTGGCAATCAGCCCCAGCATTTT
size: .; V: TRBV4-3; J: TRBJ2-1; D: .; CDR3: CASSQDRGLRHNEQFF; DNA: TGCGCCAGCAGCCAAGATCGAGGGTTACGGCACAATGAGCAGTTCTTC
size: .; V: TRBV7-3; J: TRBJ2-7; D: .; CDR3: CASSLGDGEQYF; DNA: TGTGCCAGCAGCTTAGGAGATGGTGAGCAGTACTTC
size: .; V: TRBV4-3; J: TRBJ2-7; D: TRBD1; CDR3: CASSQGTEVSYEQYF; DNA: TGCGCCAGCAGCCAGGGGACAGAAGTCTCCTACGAGCAGTACTTC
size: few; V: TRBV7-2; J: TRBJ2-7; D: TRBD1; CDR3: CASSRDRDYEQYF; DNA: TGTGCCAGCAGCCGGGACAGGGACTACGAGCAGTACTTC
size: .; V: TRBV25-1; J: TRBJ1-6; D: .; CDR3: CASSGTPNSPLHF; DNA: TGTGCCAGCAGTGGGACACCAAATTCACCCCTCCACTTT